This T cell receptor beta chain was recovered during a study of T-cell reconstitution after alpha-beta-depleted transplantation in children. Study conclusions and caveats: The high TCRbeta diversity at day 60 in some patients came from surviving recipient T cells and thymic progenitors. From newly produced T cells came most of the T-cell counts and diversity one year after transplant.

Construction of the TCRbeta library involved unique molecular identifiers. TCRdb fed the PCR reads into MiXCR, producing one record per CDR3 protein. This sample has 130,000 or so distinct CDR3 sequences, with around a tenth found just once. The CDR3 covers 14 residues. CDR1 is SGHRS and CDR2 is YFSETQ in the germline V gene. V lost 4 bases and J lost 3, with 13 bases in between. This clonotype was counted only a few times. Its cognate antigen is unknown. V is TRBV5-1 and J is TRBJ2-5, with D perhaps given as TRBD1 or TRBD2 (6 bases each). This material consisted of PBMCs, mostly from graft donor cells, taken 180 days after TCRalphabeta/CD19-depleted stem cell transplant. This TCR derives from a girl in the first two years of life who had a stem cell transplant for combined immunodeficiency, so the T cells may come from the graft donor. The CDR3 nucleotides are TGCGCCAGCAGCCTCCGGGGGCAGGAAGAGACCCAGTACTTC. This codes for CASSLRGQEETQYF. The full variable domain, with the rest looked up from reference TRBV5-1 and TRBJ2-5, is KAGVTQTPRYLIKTRGQQVTLSCSPISGHRSVSWYQQTPGQGLQFLFEYFSETQRNKGNFPGRFSGRQFSNSRSEMNVSTLELGDSALYLCASSLRGQEETQYFGPGTRLLVL.